This T cell receptor beta chain comes out of a study of T-cell reconstitution after alpha-beta-depleted transplantation in children. Unique molecular identifiers were incorporated into the prepared TCRbeta library. TCRdb re-called the PCR reads with MiXCR, one entry per CDR3 protein. The table lists 400,000 to 500,000 distinct CDR3 sequences, roughly a tenth of them singletons. Unmatched junction bases numbered 13, after V lost 0 bases and J lost 8 bases. The CDR3 is made up of 16 amino acids. Looked up from germline, CDR1 is SGDLS and CDR2 is YYNGEE. This clonotype was counted at least ten times. The source was PBMCs from the stem cell graft donor, collected from the stem cell graft. The TCR originated in a human donor who donated a stem cell graft to a child with acute myeloid leukemia. The gene calls are TRBV9 and TRBJ2-7; the match to TRBD2 covers 8 bases. Here the CDR3 reads CASSVGPREGYEKQYF. The CDR3 DNA reads as TGTGCCAGCAGCGTAGGCCCCCGGGAGGGTTATGAAAAGCAGTACTTC. Supplemented by reference TRBV9 and TRBJ2-7, the full variable domain reads DSGVTQTPKHLITATGQRVTLRCSPRSGDLSVYWYQQSLDQGLQFLIQYYNGEERAKGNILERFSAQQFPDLHSELNLSSLELGDSALYFCASSVGPREGYEKQYFGPGTRLTVT.